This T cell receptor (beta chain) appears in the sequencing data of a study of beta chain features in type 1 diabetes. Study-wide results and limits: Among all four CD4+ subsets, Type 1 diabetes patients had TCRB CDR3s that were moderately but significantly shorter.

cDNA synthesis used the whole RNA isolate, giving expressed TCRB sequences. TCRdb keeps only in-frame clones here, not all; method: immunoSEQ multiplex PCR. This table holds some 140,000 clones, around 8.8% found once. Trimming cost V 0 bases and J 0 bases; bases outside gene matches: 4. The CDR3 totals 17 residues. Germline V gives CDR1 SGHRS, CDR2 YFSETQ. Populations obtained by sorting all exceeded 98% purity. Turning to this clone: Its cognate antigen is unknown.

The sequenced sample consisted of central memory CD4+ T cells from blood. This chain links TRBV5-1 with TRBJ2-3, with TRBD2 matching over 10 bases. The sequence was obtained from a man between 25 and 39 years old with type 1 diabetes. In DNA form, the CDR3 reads TGCGCCAGCAGCTTGGTTAGCGGGGGGCTTAGCACAGATACGCAGTATTTT. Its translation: CASSLVSGGLSTDTQYF.